This TCR beta chain stems from a study of neurological immune-mediated disorders. CDR1 and CDR2 (germline): SGHTA, FQGNSA. The CDR3 totals 15 residues. V was clipped by 2 bases and J by 4 bases, with 14 bases between them. The cDNA was generated by 5'RACE with 10-nucleotide random UMIs. Every sequencing run returned over 180 million TCR-beta sequences, which were derived from 15-18 subjects. TCRdb fed the 5' RACE reads into MiXCR, producing one record per CDR3 protein. The sample has tens of thousands of distinct CDR3 sequences, more than 9% seen once. This chain connects TRBV7-2 to TRBJ1-2; unclear D gene. Sample: PBMCs. This TCR derives from a woman aged 60 to 75 with HTLV-1-associated myelopathy (HAM/TSP). The CDR3 loop is CASSLSSEGVYGYTF. The DNA of the CDR3 is TGTGCCAGCAGCTTATCCTCGGAGGGAGTCTATGGCTACACCTTC.